These 29 T cell receptor beta chains were all obtained from the same sample, sequenced in a study of identical twins' blood T cells. TCRdb reanalysed the 5' RACE reads using MiXCR and keeps one entry per CDR3 protein. The repertoire consists of 350,000 to 400,000 distinct CDR3 sequences, with under 30% occurring once and the leading ten covering more than 5.5%. Specimen: PBMCs. Receptors were obtained from a woman aged 18 to 50 in good health.

This chain joins TRBV7-3 and TRBJ2-1, with 10 nucleotides matching TRBD2. The V segment lost 6 bases and the J segment 8 bases; nucleotides outside the gene matches: 7. CDR1 SGHTA and CDR2 FQGTGA come from the germline V gene. The CDR3 totals 14 residues. The CDR3, as DNA: TGTGCCAGCAGTCCGGGACTAGCGAGTCATGAGCAGTTCTTC. This encodes CASSPGLASHEQFF.

This clonotype was seen repeatedly, ten times or more. The rearrangement links TRBV29-1 to TRBJ1-1; D is perhaps TRBD1 (6 bases). The CDR3 totals 11 residues. The germline CDR1 and CDR2 sequences are SQVTM and ANQGSEA. Trimming took 4 bases from V and 8 from J, leaving 11 bases between them. CDR3 residues: CSVGAGAEAFF. The CDR3 region has the DNA TGCAGCGTTGGGGCAGGGGCAGAAGCTTTCTTT.

As concerns this clonotype: A read error may explain this, as a much larger clone is one base away. The chain combines TRBV6-5 with TRBJ1-1; D gene uncertain. This CDR3 region has 15 residues. Trimming pared 0 bases from V and 2 bases from J, leaving 10 bases between. CDR1 and CDR2 from the germline V gene are MNHEY and SVGAGI. The CDR3 nucleotides are TGTGCCAGCAGTTACTCGGCAGTGACTAACACTGAAGCTTTCTTT. Its protein is CASSYSAVTNTEAFF.

The chain employs TRBV7-2 and TRBJ1-2, with D tentatively TRBD1 (5 bases). The V and J ends lost 5 bases and 3 bases respectively, with 13 bases between them. The CDR3 totals 14 residues. Germline V lookup: CDR1 SGHTA, CDR2 FQGNSA. CDR3 in DNA: TGTGCCAGCAGCCCCCCAGGGAAGGACTATGGCTACACCTTC. Translated, it gives CASSPPGKDYGYTF.

This rearrangement joins TRBV20-1 to TRBJ2-2; 8 nucleotides line up with TRBD2. This CDR3 comprises 16 residues. Germline V gene data show CDR1 as DFQATT and CDR2 as SNEGSKA (reference sequence). V lost 3 bases and J lost 6; bases outside the gene matches: 12. CDR3 in amino acids: CSASEPGLGTAGELFF. CDR3 nucleotides: TGCAGTGCTAGTGAACCGGGACTAGGGACGGCCGGGGAGCTGTTTTTT.

The chain is built from TRBV27 and TRBJ1-5; 10 bases align to TRBD1. V dropped 6 bases and J dropped 5; count of bases not matched to a gene: 10. The germline V gene has CDR1 MNHEY and CDR2 SMNVEV (reference sequence). There are 16 residues in the CDR3. In DNA form, the CDR3 reads TGTGCCAGCAGCTCCGGGACAGGGGTAGGGCATCAGCCCCAGCATTTT. Protein product: CASSSGTGVGHQPQHF.

This clonotype was counted a few times. This chain links TRBV7-9 with TRBJ2-1; 8 bases align to TRBD2. Germline values: CDR1 SEHNR, CDR2 FQNEAQ (reference sequence). The trim removed 3 bases at V and 5 bases at J, leaving 9 bases unmatched. The CDR3 is 16 residues long. The CDR3, as DNA: TGTGCCAGCAGCTTTTGGGGCGGGAGGAAAAACAATGAGCAGTTCTTC. Amino acids: CASSFWGGRKNNEQFF.

The rearrangement links TRBV19 to TRBJ2-3, with D possibly being TRBD1 (5 bases). V lost 0 bases, J lost 1 base, and 8 bases lay in between. There are 15 residues in the CDR3. CDR1 is LNHDA, CDR2 SQIVND, per germline (reference sequence). CDR3 nucleotides: TGTGCCAGTAGTATAGAAGGGGCCCGCACAGATACGCAGTATTTT. Translated: CASSIEGARTDTQYF.

This clonotype was found a few times. The V and J genes are TRBV18 and TRBJ1-2, with D tentatively TRBD1 (6 bases). Germline V gene lookup returns CDR1 KGHSH and CDR2 LQKENI. Trimming took 1 base from V and 6 from J, leaving 24 bases between them. The CDR3 is 18 residues long. The CDR3 DNA reads as TGTGCCAGCTCACCACGCGATCCGGGACAAGCAGGACCTGATGGCTACACCTTC. Amino acid sequence: CASSPRDPGQAGPDGYTF.

The chain is built from TRBV10-3 and TRBJ1-2, with a tentative D call TRBD1 (5 bases). CDR3 length: 14 residues. Germline lookup yields CDR1 ENHRY and CDR2 SYGVKD. The ends were cut back, 8 bases at V and 5 bases at J, with 18 bases in the middle. CDR3 coding DNA: TGTGCCATCTCCCTTGGTGACAGCCTTTATGGCTACACCTTC. Its protein is CAISLGDSLYGYTF.

Concerning this clonotype: Germline is not matched at one junction end, which may reflect a read error. CDR3 DNA: TGTGCCAGCAGCTCCCTGGACAGAAATGAAGAACTGTTTTTT. It encodes CASSSLDRNEELFF. The chain carries TRBV7-2 and TRBJ1-4, with a weak D call TRBD1 (6 bases). CDR3 length equals 14 residues. The germline gives CDR1 SGHTA, CDR2 FQGNSA.

V is TRBV20-1 and J is TRBJ1-1; TRBD1 is a possible D gene (5 bases). The V end was cut by 0 bases, the J end by 0 bases, with 17 bases between. Germline V CDR1 and CDR2: DFQATT, SNEGSKA (reference sequence). This CDR3 is built from 17 residues. Here the CDR3 reads CSARDGERGVVNTEAFF. In DNA, the CDR3 is TGCAGTGCTAGAGATGGGGAAAGGGGAGTGGTGAACACTGAAGCTTTCTTT.

This clonotype was seen a few times. The V and J genes are TRBV20-1 and TRBJ1-1; weak D call: TRBD1 (6 bases). There are 12 residues in the CDR3. V was shortened by 4 bases and J by 10 bases, with 16 bases between the two germline ends. Per the germline V gene, CDR1 is DFQATT and CDR2 is SNEGSKA (reference sequence). The CDR3 bases are TGCAGTGCTACCATTGTGGGGGCGGGAGCTTTCTTT. It specifies CSATIVGAGAFF.

V usage is TRBV5-1 and J usage is TRBJ2-7, with a weak D call TRBD1 (6 bases). Germline values: CDR1 SGHRS, CDR2 YFSETQ. The CDR3 runs 15 residues. V lost 2 bases and J 3 bases, leaving 15 bases between the germline ends. CDR3 loop: CASSFRFEGDYEQYF. CDR3 bases: TGCGCCAGCAGCTTTCGTTTCGAGGGGGACTACGAGCAGTACTTC.

This clonotype was seen a few times. V usage is TRBV13 and J usage is TRBJ2-7, with D maybe TRBD2 (5 bases). CDR1 and CDR2 (germline): PRHDT, FYEKMQ (reference sequence). Between the trimmed V and J ends, which lost 1 base and 2 bases, there was a span of 9 bases. This CDR3 is 14 amino acids long. The CDR3 loop reads CASSLEDSTYEQYF. The CDR3 region has the DNA TGTGCCAGCAGCTTAGAGGACTCCACCTACGAGCAGTACTTC.

This chain connects TRBV9 to TRBJ1-3; D is possibly TRBD1 (6 bases). The CDR3 contains 16 residues. Trimming cost V 3 bases and J 3 bases, with 16 bases left between them. Per germline, CDR1 SGDLS and CDR2 YYNGEE. CDR3 nucleotides: TGTGCCAGCAGCGCCGGGGCCCAGGGGTTTGGAAACACCATATATTTT. This sequence encodes CASSAGAQGFGNTIYF.

This clonotype was seen a few times. J is TRBJ1-2 and V is TRBV4-3, with D possibly being TRBD1 (5 bases). Germline V gene data show CDR1 as LGHNA and CDR2 as YSLEER. Trimming pared 3 bases from V and 3 bases from J, leaving 8 bases between. This CDR3 comprises 13 residues. CDR3 loop: CASSQGLYYGYTF. The CDR3 DNA reads TGCGCCAGCAGCCAGGGACTGTACTATGGCTACACCTTC.

This clonotype has only a few counts. The chain uses TRBV27 and TRBJ1-1; the match to TRBD1 covers 7 bases. The CDR3 is 13 residues long. Germline V gene sequence: CDR1 MNHEY, CDR2 SMNVEV (reference sequence). The trim removed 1 base at V and 5 bases at J, leaving 1 base unmatched. The CDR3 is CASSLYRGTEAFF. CDR3 DNA sequence: TGTGCCAGCAGTTTATACAGGGGAACTGAAGCTTTCTTT.

This clonotype was counted only a few times. The V gene is TRBV6-1, the J gene TRBJ1-5; D might be TRBD1 (5 bases). The V end lost 3 bases, the J end lost 1 base, and 10 bases lay between the germline ends. This CDR3 is 15 amino acids long. Germline lookup yields CDR1 MNHNS and CDR2 SASEGT. In DNA, the CDR3 is TGTGCCAGCAGTGATCAGGGTTTAAGCAATCAGCCCCAGCATTTT. Protein: CASSDQGLSNQPQHF.

The V gene is TRBV6-5, the J gene TRBJ1-2, with 10 bases that match TRBD1. The CDR3 has 13 residues. Germline assignment: CDR1 MNHEY and CDR2 SVGAGI. J was trimmed by 8 bases and V by 5 bases; bases with no gene match: 5. CDR3 in DNA: TGTGCCAGCAGTGGCCGGGACAGGGGCGGCTACACCTTC. As protein: CASSGRDRGGYTF.

V is TRBV18 and J is TRBJ2-3; D remains ambiguous. CDR1 and CDR2 (germline): KGHSH, LQKENI. Trimming removed 2 bases at V and 2 bases at J, with 8 bases between. CDR3 length equals 14 residues. This chain's CDR3 is CASSPETNTDTQYF. Here the CDR3 DNA reads TGTGCCAGCTCACCAGAAACTAACACAGATACGCAGTATTTT. Using reference TRBV18 and TRBJ2-3 for the parts outside the CDR3, the full variable domain is NAGVMQNPRHLVRRRGQEARLRCSPMKGHSHVYWYRQLPEEGLKFMVYLQKENIIDESGMPKERFSAEFPKEGPSILRIQQVVRGDSAAYFCASSPETNTDTQYFGPGTRLTVL.

This clonotype occurred a few times. The V and J genes are TRBV6-6 and TRBJ1-5; D might be TRBD1 (5 bases). This CDR3 has 14 amino acids. V dropped 6 bases and J dropped 3 bases, with 12 bases sitting between them. Germline assignment: CDR1 MNHNY and CDR2 SVGAGI (reference sequence). The CDR3 DNA sequence: TGTGCCAGCAGCCTAACAGGATTCAATCAGCCCCAGCATTTT. It encodes CASSLTGFNQPQHF.

The V call is TRBV20-1, the J call TRBJ1-5, with a weak D call TRBD1 (6 bases). Germline V CDR1 and CDR2: DFQATT, SNEGSKA (reference sequence). With 5 bases removed from V and 8 bases from J, the gap between germline ends came to 22 bases. This CDR3 spans 15 amino acids. The CDR3 loop is CSASEGGITLEPQHF. The CDR3 nucleotides read TGCAGTGCTTCCGAGGGGGGGATTACATTAGAGCCCCAGCATTTT.

As to this clonotype: This may arise from a read error, as a much more abundant clone is one base away. The rearrangement uses TRBV27 and TRBJ1-3, with 9 bases matching TRBD1. This CDR3 spans 14 amino acids. Per germline, CDR1 MNHEY and CDR2 SMNVEV (reference sequence). The V and J ends lost 5 bases and 3 bases, in that order; junction bases with no gene match: 2. In nucleotides, the CDR3 is TGTGCCAGCAGTCCGACAGGGGGTGGAAACACCATATATTTT. Amino acids: CASSPTGGGNTIYF.

The chain links TRBV2 to TRBJ2-7; unclear D gene. This CDR3 spans 14 amino acids. V lost 2 bases to trimming and J lost 5 bases, with 13 bases between them. The germline V gene encodes CDR1 SNHLY and CDR2 FYNNEI. The CDR3 loop is CASSEITRAHEQYF. CDR3 sequence (DNA): TGTGCCAGCAGTGAAATAACACGAGCCCACGAGCAGTACTTC.

The chain is built from TRBV29-1 and TRBJ1-2, with 10 bases lining up with TRBD1. Germline CDR1 is SQVTM and CDR2 is ANQGSEA. This CDR3 region has 14 residues. The V and J ends lost 3 bases and 5 bases, in that order; junction bases with no gene match: 6. The CDR3 loop is CSVDGGQGSYGYTF. The CDR3 bases are TGCAGCGTTGACGGGGGACAGGGGAGTTATGGCTACACCTTC.

This clonotype was seen a handful of times. This chain uses TRBV12-5 with TRBJ2-7, with D unclear. Trimming stripped 6 bases from V and 0 bases from J, with 15 bases between. This CDR3 contains 15 residues. The germline V gene has CDR1 LGHNT and CDR2 FRNRAP. CDR3 sequence reads: CASGQLTTSSYEQYF. The CDR3 DNA reads as TGTGCTAGTGGCCAACTGACAACAAGCTCCTACGAGCAGTACTTC.

On this clonotype: This may stem from a read error, because a much larger clone lies one nucleotide away. The J gene is TRBJ2-3, the V gene TRBV20-1; 8 bases agree with TRBD2. The germline gives CDR1 DFQATT, CDR2 SNEGSKA (reference sequence). The CDR3 consists of 18 residues. V dropped 7 bases and J dropped 2; count of bases not matched to a gene: 20. The CDR3 reads CSVSAIRVSGIFTDTQYF. Written as DNA, the CDR3 is TGCAGTGTTAGCGCCATCCGAGTTAGCGGGATCTTCACAGATACGCAGTATTTT.

This clonotype has a count of ten or more. The V call is TRBV29-1, the J call TRBJ1-1; a possible D gene is TRBD1 (6 bases). V lost 5 bases and J lost 2, with 12 bases in between. The CDR3 is made up of 13 amino acids. Germline assignment: CDR1 SQVTM and CDR2 ANQGSEA. CDR3 sequence reads: CSVHRALNTEAFF. CDR3 bases: TGCAGCGTTCACAGGGCTCTAAACACTGAAGCTTTCTTT. Drawing the rest from reference TRBV29-1 and TRBJ1-1, the complete variable domain is SAVISQKPSRDICQRGTSLTIQCQVDSQVTMMFWYRQQPGQSLTLIATANQGSEATYESGFVIDKFPISRPNLTFSTLTVSNMSPEDSSIYLCSVHRALNTEAFFGQGTRLTVV.